This TCR beta chain was identified in a study of blood T cell repertoires in COVID-19. Study context: Samples representing acute and convalescent COVID-19 were sourced from the United States, Italy and Spain.

Trimming pared 7 bases from V and 1 base from J, leaving 13 bases between. The germline V gene has CDR1 MDHEN and CDR2 SYDVKM. This CDR3 contains 14 residues. Each participant's cohort was designated according to participant-reported clinical history. Some clones are missing from TCRdb's copy, which holds only in-frame ones; the method was immunoSEQ multiplex PCR. Of about 330,000 clones in the sample, more than 85% were seen once. The clonotype originates from a woman aged 30 to 39 who had recovered from COVID-19. The chain joins TRBV28 to TRBJ1-1; no firm D call. The sequenced sample consisted of PBMCs or T cells enriched from blood (not recorded which). The CDR3 reads CASTSTRPNTEAFF. The CDR3 nucleotides are TGTGCCAGCACCAGTACGCGGCCGAACACTGAAGCTTTCTTT.